Listed below are T cell receptor beta chains from one sample, sequenced in a study of CD8 T cells in ankylosing spondylitis. Using its own MiXCR run on the 5' RACE reads, TCRdb lists one record per CDR3 protein. The sample yields 670,000 or so distinct CDR3 sequences, roughly 20% seen once. Specimen: blood, either unsorted or a sorted T cell fraction (not recorded which). These receptors originate from a male donor with ankylosing spondylitis. CDR3s include the opening cysteine and the closing phenylalanine or tryptophan. The D gene is left open where the match is weak. Some rows mark clone size as missing; the rest say once, few, many or name a class of expanded clone.

v_call	d_call	clone_size	j_call	cdr3_nt	cdr3_aa
TRBV15	TRBD1	few	TRBJ2-1	TGTGCCACCAGCCAACCCCCCGGGACAGGGGGCTTCGATGAGCAGTTCTTC	CATSQPPGTGGFDEQFF
TRBV20-1	NA	few	TRBJ2-4	TGCAGTGCCGGAGGAGGGGGGGATAAAAACATTCAGTACTTC	CSAGGGGDKNIQYF
TRBV5-1	NA	few	TRBJ2-7	TGCGCCAGCAGCTTGGTGTGGGACATCTCCTACGAGCAGTACTTC	CASSLVWDISYEQYF
TRBV20-1	TRBD1	many	TRBJ1-2	TGCAGTGCACCGAATGGGGGCCCAGGGGGCTATGGCTACACCTTC	CSAPNGGPGGYGYTF
TRBV13	TRBD2	few	TRBJ2-7	TGTGCCAGCAGCTCCCCGGGACTAGCAGTGAACGAGCAGTACTTC	CASSSPGLAVNEQYF
TRBV6-6	NA	NA	TRBJ1-6	TGTGCCAGCAATCACAGGGATGCCCTCCACTTT	CASNHRDALHF
TRBV10-3	TRBD1	few	TRBJ2-7	TGTGCCATCAGTGGGAGGAGGGACAGGGTTGACTACGAGCAGTACTTC	CAISGRRDRVDYEQYF
TRBV6-1	TRBD1	NA	TRBJ2-3	TGTGCCAGCACCCTAGGACAGGGGGTGGCAGATACGCAGTATTTT	CASTLGQGVADTQYF
TRBV29-1	TRBD2	few	TRBJ2-1	TGCAGCGTTTCAGGACTAGGCCCCAATGAGCAGTTCTTC	CSVSGLGPNEQFF
TRBV20-1	NA	NA	TRBJ1-1	TGCAGTGTACGTGACACTGAAGCTTTCTTT	CSVRDTEAFF
TRBV4-2	NA	few	TRBJ2-1	TGTGCCAGCAGCCACGCCGCACTCCCCGATTTATACAATGAGCAGTTCTTC	CASSHAALPDLYNEQFF
TRBV15	TRBD2	NA	TRBJ2-7	TGTGCCACCAGCAGAGTTGAGCGGGAGTGGGACTACGAGCAGTACTTC	CATSRVEREWDYEQYF
TRBV29-1	NA	few	TRBJ2-7	TGCAGCGTCCTGCGTATGGGGAAGTACTACGAGCAGTACTTC	CSVLRMGKYYEQYF
TRBV7-3	TRBD2	NA	TRBJ2-2	TGTGCCAGCAGCTTGCGGGGACTCCGCGGGGGGCTGAACACCGGGGAGCTGTTTTTT	CASSLRGLRGGLNTGELFF
TRBV4-2	NA	NA	TRBJ2-7	TGTGCCAGCAGCCAAGCAGACAAATCCTACGAGCAGTACTTC	CASSQADKSYEQYF
TRBV4-3	TRBD1	NA	TRBJ2-7	TGCGCCAGCAGCCAAGATAACCAGGGGGCTTGGTACGAGCAGTACTTC	CASSQDNQGAWYEQYF
TRBV12-3/TRBV12-4	TRBD1	NA	TRBJ1-5	TGTGCCAGCAGGCGGGGACAGGTGGGTCAGCCCCAGCATTTT	CASRRGQVGQPQHF
TRBV6-5	NA	NA	TRBJ2-5	TGTGCCAGCAGTTACGAGAGGGCCTGGGAGACCCAGTACTTC	CASSYERAWETQYF
TRBV6-1	TRBD2	few	TRBJ2-1	TGTGCCAGCACCCTGGGACTAGCGATTCTCTACAATGAGCAGTTCTTC	CASTLGLAILYNEQFF
TRBV12-3/TRBV12-4	NA	NA	TRBJ1-3	TGTGCCAGCAGTTCCGAGCTTTTTAACTCTGGAAACACCATATATTTT	CASSSELFNSGNTIYF
TRBV28	NA	few	TRBJ2-4	TGTGCCAGCAGAAACAGGGTGACGGCCAAAAACATTCAGTACTTC	CASRNRVTAKNIQYF
TRBV18	TRBD2	few	TRBJ2-1	TGTGCCAGCTCAGAAGGGACTAGCGTGTGGAATGAGCAGTTCTTC	CASSEGTSVWNEQFF
TRBV4-1	NA	few	TRBJ1-4	TGCGCCAGCAGCCAAGATGGGGACCGTGGTGAAAAACTGTTTTTT	CASSQDGDRGEKLFF
TRBV30	NA	NA	TRBJ2-3	TGTGCCTGGAGCGGGGGAGATACGCAGTATTTT	CAWSGGDTQYF
TRBV12-3/TRBV12-4	TRBD2	few	TRBJ2-3	TGTGCCAGCAGTCCGGGGGGGGCACGGGATACGCAGTATTTT	CASSPGGARDTQYF
TRBV20-1	TRBD1	NA	TRBJ2-1	TGCAGTGCTAGAGAGACACAGGGGGCCCACAATGAGCAGTTCTTC	CSARETQGAHNEQFF
TRBV7-9	NA	few	TRBJ1-1	TGTGCCAGCAGCCAACAGGGCTGGGCCACTGAAGCTTTCTTT	CASSQQGWATEAFF
TRBV20-1	NA	few	TRBJ1-5	TGCAGTGCTAGAGACGCACAGGGTGGTCAGCCCCAGCATTTT	CSARDAQGGQPQHF
TRBV20-1	NA	NA	TRBJ2-2	TGCAGTGCTATGTTCCAGGGAGGGGAGCTGTTTTTT	CSAMFQGGELFF
TRBV5-8	NA	NA	TRBJ1-5	TGTGCCAGCAGCTTGGTCTCCAGCGGCAATCAGCCCCAGCATTTT	CASSLVSSGNQPQHF
TRBV12-3/TRBV12-4	NA	few	TRBJ2-5	TGTGCCAGCAGTTTAGGTTTGGCGGAGCAAGAGACCCAGTACTTC	CASSLGLAEQETQYF
TRBV19	NA	NA	TRBJ2-7	TGTGCCAGTAGTAGGGGGGCAGACACCTACGAGCAGTACTTC	CASSRGADTYEQYF
TRBV5-1	TRBD1	few	TRBJ2-5	TGCGCCAGCAAGGGACAGGGCCAAGAGACCCAGTACTTC	CASKGQGQETQYF
TRBV6-1	TRBD1	NA	TRBJ1-5	TGTGCCAGCAGAACCGGGACAGGGGAAAATCAGCCCCAGCATTTT	CASRTGTGENQPQHF
TRBV6-1	NA	NA	TRBJ1-1	TGTGCCAGCAGTGGTACACCGGGAGGCACTGAAGCTTTCTTT	CASSGTPGGTEAFF
TRBV5-1	NA	NA	TRBJ2-1	TGCGCCAGCAGCCCGGAGTCGGTGCACTACAATGAGCAGTTCTTC	CASSPESVHYNEQFF
TRBV20-1	TRBD2	NA	TRBJ2-7	TGCAGTGCTCCGACTAGCGGGAGCTCCTACGAGCAGTACTTC	CSAPTSGSSYEQYF
TRBV2	NA	NA	TRBJ2-5	TGTGCCAGTCTGACCTACGGGGTTGGTAACCAAGAGACCCAGTACTTC	CASLTYGVGNQETQYF
TRBV7-2	NA	few	TRBJ2-1	TGTGCCAGCAGCTTCCCGGGACGTGGACACAATGAGCAGTTCTTC	CASSFPGRGHNEQFF
TRBV6-2/TRBV6-3	TRBD2	few	TRBJ2-1	TGTGCCAGCAGTTGGACTAGCTCTGAGCAGTTCTTC	CASSWTSSEQFF
TRBV30	NA	few	TRBJ1-1	TGTGCCTGGAGTCAGGCTAACACTGAAGCTTTCTTT	CAWSQANTEAFF
TRBV7-8	NA	many	TRBJ2-2	TGTGCCAGCAGCCCCCTCGTATTGGGGGAGCTGTTTTTT	CASSPLVLGELFF
TRBV6-5	NA	NA	TRBJ2-7	TGTGCCAGCAGTTACGACAGAGGGGGAGCCTACGAGCAGTACTTC	CASSYDRGGAYEQYF
TRBV4-1	TRBD1	NA	TRBJ1-1	TGCGCCAGCAGCCCGCGGGGAGACAGGGGGGACACTGAAGCTTTCTTT	CASSPRGDRGDTEAFF
TRBV12-3/TRBV12-4	TRBD2	few	TRBJ2-2	TGTGCCAGCAGTCAGGGACTAGTGTTGACCGGGGAGCTGTTTTTT	CASSQGLVLTGELFF
TRBV12-3/TRBV12-4	NA	NA	TRBJ1-1	TGTGCCAGCGGGAGGGCCCTGCACACTGAAGCTTTCTTT	CASGRALHTEAFF
TRBV7-3	NA	NA	TRBJ2-5	TGTGCCAGCAGCTTATGGAATACCCAGTACTTC	CASSLWNTQYF
TRBV20-1	TRBD1	NA	TRBJ2-1	TGCAGTGCTCCGACTCCCAGGACAGGGGACAATGAGCAGTTCTTC	CSAPTPRTGDNEQFF
TRBV27	NA	few	TRBJ1-1	TGTGCCAGCAAATTGGGAGGTGCGGAAGCTTTCTTT	CASKLGGAEAFF
TRBV5-1	NA	NA	TRBJ2-3	TGCGCCAGCAGCTTGGGAGGGGATGGAGATACGCAGTATTTT	CASSLGGDGDTQYF
TRBV28	NA	few	TRBJ2-1	TGTGCCAGCAGTTTCCGTGGGAGAAGCAATGAGCAGTTCTTC	CASSFRGRSNEQFF
TRBV6-1	TRBD2	NA	TRBJ2-3	TGTGCCAGCAGTCTTCGAGCGGGGGGGCCGGGGGATACGCAGTATTTT	CASSLRAGGPGDTQYF
TRBV7-9	TRBD1	many	TRBJ1-5	TGTGCCAGCGAGGGACAGGGAAATCAGCCCCAGCATTTT	CASEGQGNQPQHF
TRBV6-2/TRBV6-3	NA	NA	TRBJ1-5	TGTGCCAGCAGTTACAGGGTAGACCAGCCCCAGCATTTT	CASSYRVDQPQHF
TRBV12-3/TRBV12-4	NA	few	TRBJ2-1	TGTGCCAGCAGTTTTCGGAAAAATGAGCAGTTCTTC	CASSFRKNEQFF
TRBV10-1	NA	NA	TRBJ2-7	TGCGCCAGCAGTGAGATGAACGGGGGACCCTACGAGCAGTACTTC	CASSEMNGGPYEQYF
TRBV5-1	NA	NA	TRBJ2-3	TGCGCCAGCAGCCCCACCGGTGAGACTGGGTCAGATACGCAGTATTTT	CASSPTGETGSDTQYF
TRBV12-3/TRBV12-4	TRBD1	few	TRBJ2-2	TGTGCCAGCAGGGGACAGGGGGCGAACACCGGGGAGCTGTTTTTT	CASRGQGANTGELFF
TRBV20-1	NA	once	TRBJ2-1	TGCAGTGCTAGTCTTGCCAATGAGCAGTTCTTC	CSASLANEQFF
TRBV10-3	NA	few	TRBJ2-1	TGTGCCATCAGTGTGGGGGGCTCCTACAATGAGCAGTTCTTC	CAISVGGSYNEQFF